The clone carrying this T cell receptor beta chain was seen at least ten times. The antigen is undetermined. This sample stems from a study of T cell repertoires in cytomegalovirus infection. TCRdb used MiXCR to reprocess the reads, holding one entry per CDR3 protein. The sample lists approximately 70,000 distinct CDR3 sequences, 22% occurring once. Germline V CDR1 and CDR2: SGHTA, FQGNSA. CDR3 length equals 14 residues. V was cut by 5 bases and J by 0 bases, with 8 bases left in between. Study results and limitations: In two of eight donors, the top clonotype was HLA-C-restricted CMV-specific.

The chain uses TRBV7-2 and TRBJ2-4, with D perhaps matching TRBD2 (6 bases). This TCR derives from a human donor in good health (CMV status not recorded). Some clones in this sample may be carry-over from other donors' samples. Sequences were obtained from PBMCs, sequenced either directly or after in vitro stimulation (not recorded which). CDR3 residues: CASSPGLAKNIQYF. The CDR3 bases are TGTGCCAGCAGCCCGGGACTAGCCAAAAACATTCAGTACTTC.